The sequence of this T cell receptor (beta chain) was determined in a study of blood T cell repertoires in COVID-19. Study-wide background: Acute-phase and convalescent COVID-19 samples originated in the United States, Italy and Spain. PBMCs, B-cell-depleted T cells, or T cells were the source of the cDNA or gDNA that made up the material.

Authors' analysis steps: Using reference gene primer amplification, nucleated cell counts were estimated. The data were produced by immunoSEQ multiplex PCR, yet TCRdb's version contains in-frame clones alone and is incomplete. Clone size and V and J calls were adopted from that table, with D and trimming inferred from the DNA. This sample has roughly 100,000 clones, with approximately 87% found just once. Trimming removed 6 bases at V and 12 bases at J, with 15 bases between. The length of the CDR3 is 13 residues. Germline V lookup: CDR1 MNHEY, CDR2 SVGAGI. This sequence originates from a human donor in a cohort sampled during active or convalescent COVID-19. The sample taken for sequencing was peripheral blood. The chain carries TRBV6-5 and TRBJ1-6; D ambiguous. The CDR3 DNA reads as TGTGCCAGCAGCCCGGTCCGGAGTTTACCCCTCCACTTT. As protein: CASSPVRSLPLHF.